These 16 T cell receptor beta chains originate from one sample sequenced in a study of shared clonotypes between healthy human individuals. The protocol was immunoSEQ multiplex PCR, while the TCRdb copy is restricted to in-frame clones and leaves out a portion. This table has approximately 350,000 clones, about 74% appearing once. Sequenced sample: memory CD4+ T cells sorted from blood. Subset indicated: CD45RA-negative fraction. These receptors were obtained from a young man in good health.

This chain uses TRBV7-9 with TRBJ2-7; D might be TRBD1 or TRBD2, each matching 5 bases. Trimming shortened V by 5 bases and J by 6 bases, and 11 bases separated the two germline ends. CDR1 is SEHNR, CDR2 FQNEAQ, per germline (reference sequence). The CDR3 is made up of 12 amino acids. CDR3 coding DNA: TGTGCCAGCAGCAGGGACGTTTCCGAGCAGTACTTC. This sequence encodes CASSRDVSEQYF.

The chain links TRBV6-5 to TRBJ2-1, with TRBD2 as a possible D gene (6 bases). Germline CDR1 and CDR2: MNHEY and SVGAGI. The CDR3 is 14 amino acids. Deletions cut 2 bases from V and 5 bases from J, with 10 bases between. The CDR3 protein is CASSYAGSHNEQFF. CDR3 DNA sequence: TGTGCCAGCAGTTACGCCGGGAGCCACAATGAGCAGTTCTTC.

This chain links TRBV5-1 with TRBJ2-7, with 14 bases fitting TRBD2. Germline CDR1 SGHRS, CDR2 YFSETQ. V shed 4 bases, J shed 3 bases, and the junction held 9 bases outside the gene matches. The CDR3 is 17 residues long. The CDR3 sequence: CASSHWTSGRQFYEQYF. Here the CDR3 DNA reads TGCGCCAGCAGCCACTGGACTAGCGGGAGGCAATTCTACGAGCAGTACTTC.

The rearrangement joins TRBV10-2 to TRBJ2-5, with D hard to call. Germline V lookup: CDR1 WSHSY, CDR2 SAAADI. The CDR3 is 12 amino acids. Trimming stripped 4 bases from V and 5 bases from J, with 8 bases between. In DNA, the CDR3 is TGCGCCAGCAGTGGGGCCGGGGAGACCCAGTACTTC. Protein product: CASSGAGETQYF.

The chain links TRBV10-3 to TRBJ2-5; perhaps TRBD1 as D (6 bases). The CDR3 length is 15 residues. Trimming shortened V by 10 bases and J by 2 bases, and 20 bases separated the two germline ends. Germline V lookup: CDR1 ENHRY, CDR2 SYGVKD. The CDR3 sequence is CATRDDRFQQETQYF. In nucleotides, the CDR3 is TGTGCCACCCGCGACGACAGGTTCCAACAAGAGACCCAGTACTTC.

This chain connects TRBV7-3 to TRBJ2-7, with 7 bases identical to TRBD2. CDR3 length: 15 residues. V shed 2 bases and J 5 bases; nucleotides not matched to a gene: 9. Germline V CDR1 and CDR2: SGHTA, FQGTGA. DNA for the CDR3: TGTGCCAGCAGCTTAGCGTCGACTAGCTACCACGAGCAGTACTTC. It encodes CASSLASTSYHEQYF. The whole variable domain, remainder taken from reference TRBV7-3 and TRBJ2-7, is GAGVSQTPSNKVTEKGKYVELRCDPISGHTALYWYRQSLGQGPEFLIYFQGTGAADDSGLPNDRFFAVRPEGSVSTLKIQRTERGDSAVYLCASSLASTSYHEQYFGPGTRLTVT.

This clone was found a few times. J is TRBJ2-7 and V is TRBV6-1; the D is unclear. V was cut by 2 bases and J by 0 bases, with 5 bases left in between. Germline CDR1 is MNHNS and CDR2 is SASEGT. CDR3 length equals 13 residues. The CDR3 here is CASSENTSYEQYF. The CDR3 DNA sequence: TGTGCCAGCAGTGAAAACACCTCCTACGAGCAGTACTTC.

This sequence joins TRBV14 and TRBJ2-3, with 9 bases that match TRBD1. This CDR3 comprises 17 residues. Germline V lookup: CDR1 SGHDN, CDR2 FVKESK. With 6 bases clipped from V and 6 bases from J, the junction kept 16 bases outside the gene matches. The CDR3 DNA follows: TGTGCCAGCAGTCCAAACCGGGACAGGGAGTGGTGGGATACGCAGTATTTT. It translates to CASSPNRDREWWDTQYF.

V gene TRBV7-2 combines with J gene TRBJ1-1; no definite D call. Deletions cut 1 base from V and 10 bases from J, with 10 bases between. CDR1 is SGHTA and CDR2 is FQGNSA in the germline V gene. The CDR3 extends over 12 amino acids. The CDR3 DNA follows: TGTGCCAGCAGCTTAGAGTTGGGAGGAGCTTTCTTT. It codes for CASSLELGGAFF.

The chain couples TRBV4-3 to TRBJ2-3, with no clear D. Trimming stripped 0 bases from V and 5 bases from J, with 9 bases between. CDR3 length: 14 amino acids. Germline V CDR1 and CDR2: LGHNA, YSLEER. The CDR3 here is CASSQDFRKDTQYF. CDR3 nucleotide sequence: TGCGCCAGCAGCCAAGATTTCCGGAAAGATACGCAGTATTTT.

This chain links TRBV18 with TRBJ2-7; the D gene is possibly TRBD1 (6 bases). V was clipped by 3 bases and J by 2 bases, with 14 bases between them. There are 15 residues in the CDR3. Germline assignment: CDR1 KGHSH and CDR2 LQKENI. Here the CDR3 reads CASSPPLTGAYEQYF. The CDR3, as DNA: TGTGCCAGCTCACCTCCCTTGACAGGCGCCTACGAGCAGTACTTC.

The chain uses TRBV7-2 and TRBJ2-3; 11 bases match TRBD2. CDR3 length equals 16 residues. With V trimmed by 5 bases and J by 7 bases, 11 bases remained unmatched. Germline CDR1 SGHTA, CDR2 FQGNSA. CDR3 nucleotide sequence: TGTGCCAGCAGCCCACCGGCACTAGCGGGAGTAAATACGCAGTATTTT. Protein: CASSPPALAGVNTQYF.

This clone was recorded at least ten times. CDR3 loop: CASSFGTSGLGQFF. The CDR3 DNA is TGCGCCAGCAGCTTTGGGACTAGCGGCTTAGGGCAGTTCTTC. The chain combines TRBV5-1 with TRBJ2-1, with 11 bases identical to TRBD2. This CDR3 comprises 14 residues. Trimming cost V 2 bases and J 12 bases; bases outside gene matches: 7. Germline V gene data show CDR1 as SGHRS and CDR2 as YFSETQ.

This clone occurred once. The chain links TRBV7-6 to TRBJ2-1; D not resolved. From germline, CDR1 is SGHVS and CDR2 FNYEAQ. The length of the CDR3 is 11 residues. V dropped 3 bases and J dropped 8 bases, with 5 bases sitting between them. The CDR3 sequence: CASSLTDEQFF. The CDR3 DNA reads as TGTGCCAGCAGCTTGACGGATGAGCAGTTCTTC.

The rearrangement joins TRBV28 to TRBJ2-7; D possibly corresponds to TRBD1 (6 bases). Germline loops: CDR1 MDHEN, CDR2 SYDVKM. CDR3 length: 15 amino acids. V was trimmed by 5 bases and J by 2 bases, leaving 16 bases between them. The CDR3 bases are TGTGCCAGCAGTGGGACCGGGACATTCGCCTACGAGCAGTACTTC. It yields the protein CASSGTGTFAYEQYF.

This clone has only a few counts. V gene TRBV29-1 combines with J gene TRBJ2-1, with TRBD1 as a possible D gene (5 bases). The CDR3 spans 13 residues. Germline assignment: CDR1 SQVTM and CDR2 ANQGSEA. V lost 7 bases and J 5 bases, leaving 15 bases between the germline ends. The CDR3 region is CSAHPDSNNEQFF. Here the CDR3 DNA reads TGCAGCGCCCATCCCGACAGCAACAATGAGCAGTTCTTC.